Given below is one T cell receptor beta chain in context. The source of the sample is a study of blood T cell repertoires in COVID-19. With 1 base removed from V and 4 bases from J, the gap between germline ends came to 18 bases. The CDR3 is made up of 17 amino acids. CDR1 is SGHTA, CDR2 FQGNSA, per germline. Clones were read by immunoSEQ multiplex PCR, and TCRdb kept only the in-frame ones, dropping some. The table records around 260,000 clones, around nine tenths of them present only once. J is TRBJ2-3 and V is TRBV7-2, with D maybe TRBD2 (6 bases). The origin of this receptor is a man in his forties who had recovered from COVID-19. The material sequenced was peripheral blood. CDR3 sequence (DNA): TGTGCCAGCAGCTTAGTGCCCCGGGAGTTCTATCCAGATACGCAGTATTTT. Amino acid sequence: CASSLVPREFYPDTQYF.